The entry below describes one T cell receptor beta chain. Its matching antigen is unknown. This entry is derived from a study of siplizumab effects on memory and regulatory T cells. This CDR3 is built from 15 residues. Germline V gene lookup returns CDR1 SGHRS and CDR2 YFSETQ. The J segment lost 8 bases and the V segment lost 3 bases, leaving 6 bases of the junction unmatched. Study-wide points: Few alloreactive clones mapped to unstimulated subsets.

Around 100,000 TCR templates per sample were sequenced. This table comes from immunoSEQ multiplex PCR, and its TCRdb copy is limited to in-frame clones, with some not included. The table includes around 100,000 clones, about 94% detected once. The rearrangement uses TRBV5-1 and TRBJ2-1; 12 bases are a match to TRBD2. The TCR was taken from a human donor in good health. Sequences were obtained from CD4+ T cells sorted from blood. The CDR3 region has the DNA TGCGCCAGCAGCTCTGGACTAGCGGGAACCGATGAGCAGTTCTTC. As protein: CASSSGLAGTDEQFF.